The clone carrying this T cell receptor (beta chain) was counted between two and nine times. CDR1 and CDR2 (germline): MNHEY, SMNVEV (reference sequence). The length of the CDR3 is 13 residues. Trimming pared 0 bases from V and 8 bases from J, leaving 10 bases between. The entry originates in a study of blood T cells in healthy people across ages. For the second PCR, which ran for about 7 to 12 cycles, a sample-barcoded 5' primer and a J-beta primer mix were used. Researchers report that a template-switch adaptor with 12 random nucleotides tagged each cDNA molecule. In TCRdb, the 5' RACE reads were re-called with MiXCR into one record per CDR3 protein. The sample has 1.5 million to 2 million distinct CDR3 sequences, about 39% seen once.

The sample was blood. The chain has TRBV27 and TRBJ1-2; TRBD1 might be the D (5 bases). This sequence was found in a human donor in good health. For the CDR3, the DNA is TGTGCCAGCAGTTTATCGACAGTGGGCGGCTACACCTTC. Translation gives CASSLSTVGGYTF.